The rows below give T cell receptor beta chains drawn from one sample of a study of T cell responses to AZD1222 COVID-19 vaccine. Profiling relied on immunoSEQ multiplex PCR, and the TCRdb table lists in-frame clones only, not all of them. The sample has roughly 200,000 clones, roughly 93% seen once. The sample consisted of peripheral blood, taken 28 days after the second dose of the MenACWY control vaccine. These receptor sequences come from an adult who received the MenACWY meningococcal vaccine as a control. Each CDR3 is given with its conserved first and last residue. The D gene is left open where the match is weak. Only part of the rows carry a size: once, few, many, or a class if the clone is expanded.

size	V	D	J	DNA	CDR3
once	TRBV2	TRBD1	TRBJ1-6	TGTGCCAGCACTGTACAGGGGGAGATTAATTCACCCCTCCACTTT	CASTVQGEINSPLHF
-	TRBV12-3/TRBV12-4	-	TRBJ1-5	TGTGCCAGCAGTTTAATGGGTCAGCCCCAGCATTTT	CASSLMGQPQHF
few	TRBV7-8	-	TRBJ2-5	TGTGCCAGCAGCCCAGGGCAAACGAGGGAGACCCAGTACTTC	CASSPGQTRETQYF
-	TRBV29-1	-	TRBJ1-1	TGCAGCGTTTTCGGGGACACCTTACCGAACACTGAAGCTTTCTTT	CSVFGDTLPNTEAFF
once	TRBV10-3	TRBD1	TRBJ2-2	TGTGCCATCAGTGAGTCTACCGGGACAGGGACCGGGGAGCTGTTTTTT	CAISESTGTGTGELFF
-	TRBV19	-	TRBJ1-5	TGTGCCAGTGTTTCCGGACCTGTCAATCAGCCCCAGCATTTT	CASVSGPVNQPQHF
-	TRBV3-1/TRBV3-2	TRBD2	TRBJ2-7	TGTGCCAGCAGCGTTGGGACTAGTCTCTACGAGCAGTACTTC	CASSVGTSLYEQYF
-	TRBV5-4	-	TRBJ2-5	TGTGCCAGCAGCTTGGCCCGCGCGCTAGAGACCCAGTACTTC	CASSLARALETQYF
once	TRBV6-4	TRBD1	TRBJ2-2	TGTGCCAATAGGAGACAGGGTAACACCGGGGAGCTGTTTTTT	CANRRQGNTGELFF
-	TRBV6-5	TRBD1	TRBJ1-6	TGTGCCAGCAGTCCCACAGGGGGCGGAAATTCACCCCTCCACTTT	CASSPTGGGNSPLHF
-	TRBV9	-	TRBJ1-5	TGTGCCAGCGGTTGGGGACCCGATCAGCCCCAGCATTTT	CASGWGPDQPQHF
-	TRBV4-3	-	TRBJ2-2	TGCGCCAGCAGCCCTAGAGGGGCGCGGGTCCTCGGGGAGCTGTTTTTT	CASSPRGARVLGELFF
-	TRBV11-2	-	TRBJ1-6	TGTGCCAGCAGCTTGGACCTTAGGTCACCCCTCCACTTT	CASSLDLRSPLHF
-	TRBV10-3	TRBD1	TRBJ2-7	TGTGCCATCAGTGAGGGACAGGGCTTGGGCGAGCAGTACTTC	CAISEGQGLGEQYF
-	TRBV5-1	-	TRBJ1-1	TGCGCCAGCAGCTTGAAGTCCGTTTCGGACACTGAAGCTTTCTTT	CASSLKSVSDTEAFF
-	TRBV2	-	TRBJ2-1	TGTGCCAGCAGTGAAGGACAGACCTATGGATACAATGAGCAGTTCTTC	CASSEGQTYGYNEQFF
-	TRBV28	TRBD1	TRBJ1-3	TGTGCCAGCAGTTTCAGGGGGCACTCTGGAAACACCATATATTTT	CASSFRGHSGNTIYF
-	TRBV4-3	-	TRBJ1-1	TGCGCCAGCAGCCAAGACTCAGGGCGGACTGAAGCTTTCTTT	CASSQDSGRTEAFF
-	TRBV5-4	-	TRBJ1-2	TGTGCCAGCAGCCAATCGCCCGACAGCAACTATGGCTACACCTTC	CASSQSPDSNYGYTF
-	TRBV7-2	TRBD1	TRBJ1-2	TGTGCCAGCAGCTTTAGCCCTGGGACAGGGGGCGACTACACCTTC	CASSFSPGTGGDYTF
-	TRBV18	-	TRBJ1-3	TGTGCCAGCTCACCAAGGACCTCTGGAAACACCATATATTTT	CASSPRTSGNTIYF
-	TRBV7-9	-	TRBJ1-2	TGTGCCAGCAGCTTCTCCAATAACTATGGCTACACCTTC	CASSFSNNYGYTF
-	TRBV3-1/TRBV3-2	-	TRBJ1-1	TGTGCCAGCAGCCAAGTCCCCAACAGGTTGAACACTGAAGCTTTCTTT	CASSQVPNRLNTEAFF
-	TRBV30	-	TRBJ1-5	TGTGCCTGGCCCGAGATTTTACGGACGGAGCGGTGGCCCCAGCATTTT	CAWPEILRTERWPQHF
-	TRBV4-3	TRBD1	TRBJ1-6	TGCGCCAGCAGCCAACCCGGGGACAGTTATAATTCACCCCTCCACTTT	CASSQPGDSYNSPLHF
-	TRBV19	-	TRBJ1-2	TGTGCCAGTAGTAGCGGTAGCGGCTATGGCTACACCTTC	CASSSGSGYGYTF
-	TRBV18	TRBD1	TRBJ1-2	TGTGCCAGCTCAGCAGGGACAGTCGCTGGCTACACCTTC	CASSAGTVAGYTF
-	TRBV5-1	TRBD1	TRBJ1-4	TGCGCCAGCAGTTTCCAGGGGGCGAACAGGGGTACTAATGAAAAACTGTTTTTT	CASSFQGANRGTNEKLFF
-	TRBV7-8	-	TRBJ1-3	TGTGCCAGCAGCTTAGGTGGGGGGCGCCTCGGAAACACCATATATTTT	CASSLGGGRLGNTIYF
-	TRBV5-1	TRBD1	TRBJ2-3	TGCGCCAGCAGCGCTGACAGGGGCGCTAGGGATACGCAGTATTTT	CASSADRGARDTQYF
-	TRBV28	-	TRBJ2-7	TGTGCCAGCAGCCCCTCCGGACGGCGATACTACGAGCAGTACTTC	CASSPSGRRYYEQYF
-	TRBV6-2/TRBV6-3	TRBD1	TRBJ2-7	TGTGCCAGCAGCGGACCGGGACAGGGGAGGTTCGAGCAGTACTTC	CASSGPGQGRFEQYF
-	TRBV9	TRBD1	TRBJ1-1	TGTGCCAGCAGCCCTTCGGACAGGGGGAACACTGAAGCTTTCTTT	CASSPSDRGNTEAFF
-	TRBV19	TRBD2	TRBJ2-3	TGTGCCAGTAGTATTAACGGGGGGGCATCAGATACGCAGTATTTT	CASSINGGASDTQYF
-	TRBV19	TRBD2	TRBJ2-3	TGTGCCAGTAGTGGGGCTCCCGGACTAGCGGGGGGGATAGATACGCAGTATTTT	CASSGAPGLAGGIDTQYF
-	TRBV10-3	TRBD2	TRBJ2-3	TGTGCCATCAGTTATTACCCACTAGCGGGGGGGGATACGCAGTATTTT	CAISYYPLAGGDTQYF
-	TRBV27	-	TRBJ2-7	TGTGCCAGCAGCTTATATCTGGGGTGGAAGTGGCAGTACTTC	CASSLYLGWKWQYF
-	TRBV19	TRBD1	TRBJ1-1	TGTGCCAGTAGTATCACAGGGGGGGACACTGAAGCTTTCTTT	CASSITGGDTEAFF
-	TRBV7-2	TRBD1	TRBJ1-2	TGTGCCAGCAGTTTGGGAGGGGACAGGGGAGGCTACACCTTC	CASSLGGDRGGYTF
-	TRBV27	-	TRBJ2-6	TGTGCCAGCAGTTTAGAAGGGGTAGTCTCTGGGGCCAACGTCCTGACTTTC	CASSLEGVVSGANVLTF
once	TRBV24-1	TRBD1	TRBJ1-5	TGTGCCACCAGTGATTACCTGGACAGGGTAGGCAATCAGCCCCAGCATTTT	CATSDYLDRVGNQPQHF
-	TRBV2	-	TRBJ1-4	TGTGCCAGCCTGAGGGGGGGGCTAAATGAAAAACTGTTTTTT	CASLRGGLNEKLFF
-	TRBV7-6	-	TRBJ1-2	TGTGCCAGCAGCGACAACAGGCATGGCTACACCTTC	CASSDNRHGYTF
-	TRBV28	-	TRBJ1-3	TGTGCCAGCAGTACGCCCCAAGGGAGTCTAGCTGGAAACACCATATATTTT	CASSTPQGSLAGNTIYF
-	TRBV18	-	TRBJ1-5	TGTGCCAGCTCACCGACAGATAGCAATCAGCCCCAGCATTTT	CASSPTDSNQPQHF
-	TRBV5-1	-	TRBJ2-5	TGCGCCAGCAGCTTGGGAGTCGCAGCGGAGACCCAGTACTTC	CASSLGVAAETQYF
-	TRBV4-2	-	TRBJ1-6	TGTGCCAGCAGCCAAGAGCCAGGGGATTTAAATTCACCCCTCCACTTT	CASSQEPGDLNSPLHF
-	TRBV6-5	TRBD1	TRBJ2-5	TGTGCCAGCAGAATGACAGGGGAGACGGAGACCCAGTACTTC	CASRMTGETETQYF
-	TRBV6-5	TRBD1	TRBJ1-3	TGTGCCACTCGCGGGACAGGGCTGACTGGAAACACCATATATTTT	CATRGTGLTGNTIYF
-	TRBV10-3	-	TRBJ1-1	TGTGCCATCAGTGAGTCAAAGGAGAACACTGAAGCTTTCTTT	CAISESKENTEAFF